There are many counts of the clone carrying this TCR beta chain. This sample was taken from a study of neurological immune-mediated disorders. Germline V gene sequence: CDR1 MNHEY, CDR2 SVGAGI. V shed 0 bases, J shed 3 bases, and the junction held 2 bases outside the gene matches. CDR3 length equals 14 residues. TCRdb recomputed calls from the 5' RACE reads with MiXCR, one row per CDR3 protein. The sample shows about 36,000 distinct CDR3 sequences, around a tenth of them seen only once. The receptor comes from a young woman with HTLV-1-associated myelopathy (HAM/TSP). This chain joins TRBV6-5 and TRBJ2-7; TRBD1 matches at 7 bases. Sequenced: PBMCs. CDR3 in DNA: TGTGCCAGCAGTTACTCGGGACAGATCTACGAGCAGTACTTC. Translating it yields CASSYSGQIYEQYF.